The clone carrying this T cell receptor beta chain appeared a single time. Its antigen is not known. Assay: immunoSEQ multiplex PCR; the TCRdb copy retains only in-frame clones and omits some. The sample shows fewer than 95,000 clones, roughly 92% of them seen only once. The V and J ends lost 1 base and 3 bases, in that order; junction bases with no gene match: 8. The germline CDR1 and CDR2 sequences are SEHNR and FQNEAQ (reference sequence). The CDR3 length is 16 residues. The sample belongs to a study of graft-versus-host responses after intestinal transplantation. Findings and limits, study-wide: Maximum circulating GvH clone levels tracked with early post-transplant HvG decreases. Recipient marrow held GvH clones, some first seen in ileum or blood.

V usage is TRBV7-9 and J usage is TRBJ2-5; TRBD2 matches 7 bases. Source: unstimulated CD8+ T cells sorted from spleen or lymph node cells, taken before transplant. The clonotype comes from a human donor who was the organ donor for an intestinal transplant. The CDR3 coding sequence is TGTGCCAGCAGCTTAGTGTTAGGAACTAGCGAAGAGACCCAGTACTTC. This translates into CASSLVLGTSEETQYF.